These 5 T cell receptor beta chains were sequenced from one sample in a study of control samples from healthy donors and cancer patients. Assay used: immunoSEQ multiplex PCR; TCRdb lists only in-frame clones, some missing. In the table there are over 85,000 clones, 92% of which are singletons. Material for sequencing was blood. The receptors originated from a woman aged 18-29 years in good health.

CDR3 sequence reads: CAWTPPHLYGYTF. CDR3 sequence (DNA): TGTGCCTGGACCCCACCTCACCTGTATGGCTACACCTTC. The chain combines TRBV30 with TRBJ1-2, with D hard to call. Trimming stripped 4 bases from V and 5 bases from J, with 14 bases between. The CDR3 length is 13 residues. The V gene's germline CDR1 is GTSNPN and CDR2 SVGIG (reference sequence).

This clone has just one count. The chain recombines TRBV7-2 with TRBJ2-7, with 8 bases lining up with TRBD1. J lost 2 bases, V lost 0 bases, and 3 bases had no gene match. This CDR3 has 15 amino acids. Germline-derived CDR1 and CDR2 are SGHTA and FQGNSA. CDR3 nucleotides: TGTGCCAGCAGCTTAGCGCCACAGGGGGCCTACGAGCAGTACTTC. Its protein product is CASSLAPQGAYEQYF.

The V and J genes are TRBV7-9 and TRBJ2-1; D remains ambiguous. V lost 2 bases, J lost 8 bases, and 16 bases lay in between. This CDR3 region has 15 residues. From germline, CDR1 is SEHNR and CDR2 FQNEAQ (reference sequence). CDR3 in DNA: TGTGCCAGCAGCTTAAATTCGATGCAGTTCCATGAGCAGTTCTTC. Translation gives CASSLNSMQFHEQFF.

The CDR3 spells CASSLGIWGETQYF. The CDR3 nucleotides are TGCGCCAGCAGCTTGGGGATTTGGGGGGAGACGCAGTATTTT. The chain is built from TRBV5-1 and TRBJ2-3; maybe TRBD2 (6 bases). This CDR3 has 14 amino acids. Germline V gene sequence: CDR1 SGHRS, CDR2 YFSETQ. Trimming shortened V by 0 bases and J by 9 bases, and 14 bases separated the two germline ends. Together with reference TRBV5-1 and TRBJ2-3, the CDR3 gives the full variable domain: KAGVTQTPRYLIKTRGQQVTLSCSPISGHRSVSWYQQTPGQGLQFLFEYFSETQRNKGNFPGRFSGRQFSNSRSEMNVSTLELGDSALYLCASSLGIWGETQYFGPGTRLTVL.

The chain uses TRBV6-5 and TRBJ1-1; D uncertain. Trimming took 5 bases from V and 7 from J, leaving 14 bases between them. The V gene's germline CDR1 is MNHEY and CDR2 SVGAGI. The CDR3 extends over 13 amino acids. CDR3 sequence (DNA): TGTGCCAGCAGTACTACGGTTTCTGGTGAAGCTTTCTTT. Translated, it gives CASSTTVSGEAFF.